The rows below give T cell receptor beta chains drawn from one sample of a study of OX40 agonist ivuxolimab in advanced cancers. Sequencing was performed with immunoSEQ multiplex PCR; in TCRdb, only in-frame clones are kept and a portion is missing. The sample yields more than 15,000 clones, over 65% seen once. This specimen consisted of CD4+ or CD8+ T cells sorted from blood, obtained in a trial of the OX40 agonist ivuxolimab. The source of these receptors is an adult with an advanced solid tumor such as melanoma, head and neck, liver or kidney cancer. CDR3s include the opening cysteine and the closing phenylalanine or tryptophan. D genes are given only for firm matches. A row's size may be missing; if present it is once, few, many or a size class.

TGTGCCAGCAGCTCGGACGGTCTGGGGGGCTACACCTTC	CASSSDGLGGYTF	.	TRBV11-2	TRBJ1-2	few
TGCGCCAGCAGTTTAGGGACTAGCGGGAGGGCGAAAGAGCAGTACTTC	CASSLGTSGRAKEQYF	TRBD2	TRBV5-1	TRBJ2-7	.
TGTGCCTGGAGGCTGGGGAACACTGAAGCTTTCTTT	CAWRLGNTEAFF	.	TRBV30	TRBJ1-1	.
TGTGCCAGCAGTTACGACAGGGGCCCCTACGAGCAGTACTTC	CASSYDRGPYEQYF	TRBD1	TRBV6-6	TRBJ2-7	.
TGTGCCAGCAGCGCTACCGGGACTAGTTACAATGAGCAGTTCTTC	CASSATGTSYNEQFF	TRBD2	TRBV7-9	TRBJ2-1	.
TGTGCCAGCAGTGATTCTAGCGGGAGGGCCCCAGAGACCCAGTACTTC	CASSDSSGRAPETQYF	TRBD2	TRBV2	TRBJ2-5	few
TGTGCCAGTAGTATCGGGAGAGGCGACGAGCAGTACTTC	CASSIGRGDEQYF	.	TRBV19	TRBJ2-7	.
TGTGCCAGCAGCTTGGGGACAGGCGCGTTTAATGAAAAACTGTTTTTT	CASSLGTGAFNEKLFF	TRBD1	TRBV5-6	TRBJ1-4	.
TGTGCCAGCAGTTTAAATGGGGTTTTGTCAGCTTTCTTT	CASSLNGVLSAFF	.	TRBV27	TRBJ1-1	.
TGCGCCAGCAGCCCGGGGACAGGGTGGTTGGAGACCCAGTACTTC	CASSPGTGWLETQYF	TRBD1	TRBV4-3	TRBJ2-5	.
TGTGCCAGCAGTGAAGAAGGGGGTGAAGAGACCCAGTACTTC	CASSEEGGEETQYF	.	TRBV2	TRBJ2-5	.
TGTGCCAGCAGTTTAAGCGGCGGGAGCTCACCCTACGAGCAGTACTTC	CASSLSGGSSPYEQYF	TRBD2	TRBV28	TRBJ2-7	.
TGTGCCAGCAGCTCTAGACAGGGGGCGGGAGATGAGCAGTACTTC	CASSSRQGAGDEQYF	TRBD1	TRBV11-3	TRBJ2-7	.
TGCAGCGTTGAATCGTGGGGGACAGGGGGACCCGGGGAGCTGTTTTTT	CSVESWGTGGPGELFF	TRBD1	TRBV29-1	TRBJ2-2	hyperexpanded
TGTGCCAGCAGCTTTGGGACAGGCTACAATGAGCAGTTCTTC	CASSFGTGYNEQFF	TRBD1	TRBV13	TRBJ2-1	.
TGTGCCAGCTCACCGGGGCGAGGGTTGACCGGGGAGCTGTTTTTT	CASSPGRGLTGELFF	.	TRBV18	TRBJ2-2	.
TGTGCCAGCAGTGAATTAGCGGGAGAGATGGTAGAATGGGAGACCCAGTACTTC	CASSELAGEMVEWETQYF	TRBD2	TRBV6-1	TRBJ2-5	.
TGCACCAGCAGCCATAAGCGGGAGATCCTCAATGAGCAGTTCTTC	CTSSHKREILNEQFF	.	TRBV1	TRBJ2-1	once
TGTGCCAGCCATTCTCCTGAATTCTACGAGCAGTACTTC	CASHSPEFYEQYF	.	TRBV2	TRBJ2-7	.
TGTGCCAGCAGTTTATCCTTGGAGGGCGCAGATACGCAGTATTTT	CASSLSLEGADTQYF	.	TRBV6-1	TRBJ2-3	few
TGTGCTAGTGGTCCGGACCGGGGACTAGCGGGAGGGCCGGGGCAAGAGACCCAGTACTTC	CASGPDRGLAGGPGQETQYF	TRBD2	TRBV12-5	TRBJ2-5	.
TGTGCCAGCAGCAAGTTCATGGGATACACAGATACGCAGTATTTT	CASSKFMGYTDTQYF	.	TRBV21-1	TRBJ2-3	once
TGTGCCAGCAGCTTACCCACAGGAGCAGGCGGGGATCAGCCCCAGCATTTT	CASSLPTGAGGDQPQHF	.	TRBV7-9	TRBJ1-5	.
TGTGCCAGCAGCTTAGGGAGCGTCGGGATGAACACTGAAGCTTTCTTT	CASSLGSVGMNTEAFF	.	TRBV7-9	TRBJ1-1	.
TGCGCCAGCAGCCAAGAACTAGCGGGAGGGACCTACGAGCAGTACTTC	CASSQELAGGTYEQYF	TRBD2	TRBV4-1	TRBJ2-7	few
TGCGCCAGCAGCCATCCTAGGGCCGGGGAGCTGTTTTTT	CASSHPRAGELFF	.	TRBV4-1	TRBJ2-2	.
TGTGCCAGCAGCTTAGGGGTGGGATCCCATGAGCAGTTCTTC	CASSLGVGSHEQFF	.	TRBV7-6	TRBJ2-1	.
TGCGCCAGACGGGGGCAAAGAGGAAGCAATGAGCAGTTCTTC	CARRGQRGSNEQFF	.	TRBV5-1	TRBJ2-1	.
TGTGCCAGTAGTGAAGGGACAGGGGCCATCGAAGCTTTCTTT	CASSEGTGAIEAFF	TRBD1	TRBV19	TRBJ1-1	medium-sized
TGTGCCAGCAGGGGCCTAGCGGGAAACACCGGGGAGCTGTTTTTT	CASRGLAGNTGELFF	TRBD2	TRBV27	TRBJ2-2	.
TGTGCCAGCATGGGATGGGGCACTGAAGCTTTCTTT	CASMGWGTEAFF	.	TRBV6-5	TRBJ1-1	.
TGTGCCAGCAGCAGACTAGCGGCGGGCACCGGGGAGCTGTTTTTT	CASSRLAAGTGELFF	TRBD2	TRBV7-3	TRBJ2-2	.
TGTGCCAGCAGTTTACGGACACCTGAAATTAACTCTGGGGCCAACGTCCTGACTTTC	CASSLRTPEINSGANVLTF	.	TRBV27	TRBJ2-6	.
TGTGCCAGCAGCTTAGGCCCGGGACAGGGGACCTACGAGCAGTACTTC	CASSLGPGQGTYEQYF	TRBD1	TRBV7-6	TRBJ2-7	.
TGTGCCAGCAGTCTAAGGGGGCGCACTGAAGCTTTCTTT	CASSLRGRTEAFF	TRBD1	TRBV27	TRBJ1-1	few
TGTGCCAGCAGACCCGGGACAGGGTTCACAGATACGCAGTATTTT	CASRPGTGFTDTQYF	TRBD1	TRBV11-2	TRBJ2-3	.
TGTGCCAGTAGCACAGGGAGTGGCTACACCTTC	CASSTGSGYTF	.	TRBV19	TRBJ1-2	.
TGCGCCAGCAGTGAGAGTTTGGGAGCTGGGGGCCTCACAGATACGCAGTATTTT	CASSESLGAGGLTDTQYF	.	TRBV10-1	TRBJ2-3	.
TGTGCCAGCAGCTTGTTTTACCCCCCAGCAATGAACACTGAAGCTTTCTTT	CASSLFYPPAMNTEAFF	.	TRBV5-4	TRBJ1-1	.
TGTGCCAGCAGCTTAGTTCGGGGGAATTACAATGAGCAGTTCTTC	CASSLVRGNYNEQFF	.	TRBV7-2	TRBJ2-1	once
TGTGCCAGCAATGCGGTGGGGGGCTACGAGCAGTACTTC	CASNAVGGYEQYF	.	TRBV6-1	TRBJ2-7	.
TGTGCCAGCAGTGACGGAAGCTCCTACGAGCAGTACTTC	CASSDGSSYEQYF	.	TRBV2	TRBJ2-7	.
TGTGCCAGTAGTCAAGCGGGGGACTCCTACGAGCAGTACTTC	CASSQAGDSYEQYF	TRBD2	TRBV19	TRBJ2-7	.
TGTGCCAGCAGTGAAGGAGGGCGGTTGAACACTGAAGCTTTCTTT	CASSEGGRLNTEAFF	.	TRBV6-1	TRBJ1-1	.
TGTGCCAGTAGTGCTAGCGGGAGCAATGAGCAGTTCTTC	CASSASGSNEQFF	TRBD2	TRBV19	TRBJ2-1	.
TGTGCCAGCAGCCAAGATCATAGCGGGAGCTACGAGCAGTACTTC	CASSQDHSGSYEQYF	TRBD2	TRBV4-2	TRBJ2-7	.
TGTGCCAGCAGCTTAGAGTGGGGGGCAAGAGAGACCCAGTACTTC	CASSLEWGARETQYF	.	TRBV7-7	TRBJ2-5	.
TGTGCCAGCAGTGAAGACAGGGTTGGAGGCAATCAGCCCCAGCATTTT	CASSEDRVGGNQPQHF	.	TRBV6-1	TRBJ1-5	few
TGTGCCAGCATTACAAGCACTGAAGCTTTCTTT	CASITSTEAFF	.	TRBV6-5	TRBJ1-1	.
TGTGCCAGCAGCTTACCGACAGGGGTGGGAGAGACCCAGTACTTC	CASSLPTGVGETQYF	TRBD1	TRBV7-9	TRBJ2-5	.
TGTGCCAGCTCACCGGGACAGGGGTACAATGAGCAGTTCTTC	CASSPGQGYNEQFF	TRBD1	TRBV18	TRBJ2-1	once
TGTGCCAGTAGTATTACAGATGGGGCAATGGGCTGGGGCAATGAGCAGTTCTTC	CASSITDGAMGWGNEQFF	.	TRBV19	TRBJ2-1	.